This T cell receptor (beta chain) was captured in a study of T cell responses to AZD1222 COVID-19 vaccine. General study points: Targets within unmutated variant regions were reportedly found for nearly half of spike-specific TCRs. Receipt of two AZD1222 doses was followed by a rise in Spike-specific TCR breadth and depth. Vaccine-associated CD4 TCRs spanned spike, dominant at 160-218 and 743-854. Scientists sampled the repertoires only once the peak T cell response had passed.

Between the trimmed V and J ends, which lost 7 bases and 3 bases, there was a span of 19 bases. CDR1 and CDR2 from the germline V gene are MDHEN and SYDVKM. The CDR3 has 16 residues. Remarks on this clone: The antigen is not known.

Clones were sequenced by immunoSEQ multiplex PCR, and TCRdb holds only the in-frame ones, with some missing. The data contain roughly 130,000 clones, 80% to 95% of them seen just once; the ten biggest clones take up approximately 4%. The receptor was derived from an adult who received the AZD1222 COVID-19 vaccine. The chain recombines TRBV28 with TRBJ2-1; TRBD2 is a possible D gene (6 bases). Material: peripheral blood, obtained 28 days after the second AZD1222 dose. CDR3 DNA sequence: TGTGCCAGCATACCACACCCTCGGGACTTCTACAATGAGCAGTTCTTC. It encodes CASIPHPRDFYNEQFF.